This TCR beta chain appears in the sequencing data of a study of T cells in Graves' hyperthyroidism and ophthalmopathy. The length of the CDR3 is 15 residues. Per germline, CDR1 ENHRY and CDR2 SYGVKD. The germline V and J ends were trimmed by 2 bases and 4 bases, with 11 bases remaining between them. Uncontrolled infection, other autoimmune disease, pregnancy and lactation each barred patients from inclusion. Thyroid ultrasound, orbital computed tomography, clinical symptoms, and serum thyroxine and TRAb underpinned diagnoses. Amplified TCR beta CDR3 regions derived from RNA transcripts. The HTBI primer set was used in a first-round RT-PCR of the TCR CDR3. One entry per CDR3 protein, called by TCRdb with MiXCR from the multiplex PCR reads. The sample carries around 690,000 distinct CDR3 sequences, 15% to 20% recorded once. This clonotype has a count of ten or more. The antigen remains undetermined. Findings and caveats of the study: Most thyroid clonotypes expanded above 0.001 appeared in blood too.

The sequence came from a man aged 50-60 years with Graves' hyperthyroidism. The source material was blood. The chain carries TRBV10-3 and TRBJ1-4; perhaps TRBD1 as D (5 bases). In DNA form, the CDR3 reads TGTGCCATCAGTGAGAGGCAGGGAATTAATGAAAAACTGTTTTTT. The encoded protein is CAISERQGINEKLFF.